The rows below give T cell receptor beta chains drawn from one sample of a study of blood T cell repertoires in COVID-19. Using immunoSEQ multiplex PCR, the repertoire was profiled, and TCRdb retains in-frame clones only, with some absent. This sample carries 250,000 or so clones, 89% of them seen once, and the ten largest clones take roughly 4.8%. Sequencing used peripheral blood. The receptor source for this set is a woman in her thirties or forties who had recovered from COVID-19. Both conserved end residues are part of each CDR3. The D gene is left open where the match is weak. Size is stated for part of the rows, as once, few or many counts, or as a class when the clone is expanded.

>-|TRBJ2-3|-|TRBV12-3/TRBV12-4
CASSYSGDTQYF
TGTGCCAGCAGTTACAGCGGAGATACGCAGTATTTT
>once|TRBJ1-2|-|TRBV18
CASSPTGPQGYTF
TGTGCCAGCTCCCCGACAGGTCCCCAAGGCTACACCTTC
>-|TRBJ2-3|-|TRBV4-1
CASSQEEGAVDTQYF
TGCGCCAGCAGCCAAGAGGAGGGGGCAGTAGATACGCAGTATTTT
>-|TRBJ2-7|-|TRBV30
CAWSAFSSLRSSYEQYF
TGTGCCTGGAGTGCCTTTTCTAGCCTTAGGAGCTCCTACGAGCAGTACTTC
>-|TRBJ1-4|TRBD1|TRBV7-9
CAIGTGGASTNEKLFF
TGTGCCATCGGGACAGGGGGCGCTTCAACTAATGAAAAACTGTTTTTT
>-|TRBJ2-1|TRBD2|TRBV5-1
CASSTLAGGPYNEQFF
TGCGCCAGCAGCACCTTAGCGGGGGGCCCCTACAATGAGCAGTTCTTC
>few|TRBJ2-1|-|TRBV7-2
CASTQDYEQFF
TGTGCCAGCACCCAAGACTATGAGCAGTTCTTC
>once|TRBJ1-5|-|TRBV15
CATSRGAHVNQPQHF
TGTGCCACCAGCAGAGGGGCCCATGTCAATCAGCCCCAGCATTTT
>once|TRBJ2-1|-|TRBV4-3
CASSQRGGQFNEQFF
TGCGCCAGCAGCCAAAGGGGGGGACAATTCAATGAGCAGTTCTTC
>-|TRBJ2-7|-|TRBV6-5
CASSRGLDPYEQYF
TGTGCCAGCAGTCGCGGACTGGACCCCTACGAGCAGTACTTC
>-|TRBJ1-4|-|TRBV7-2
CASSPTGSNEKLFF
TGTGCCAGCAGCCCGACAGGCAGTAATGAAAAACTGTTTTTT
>-|TRBJ1-5|-|TRBV5-6
CASSDSGSNQPQHF
TGTGCCAGCAGCGACTCGGGGAGCAATCAGCCCCAGCATTTT
>-|TRBJ1-2|-|TRBV10-3
CAIQQTGYGYTF
TGTGCCATCCAACAGACGGGATATGGCTACACCTTC
>-|TRBJ2-2|-|TRBV11-3
CASSLVTVGSGELFF
TGTGCCAGCAGCTTAGTAACCGTCGGTTCCGGGGAGCTGTTTTTT
>-|TRBJ1-1|-|TRBV5-4
CASSFRGFNTEAFF
TGTGCCAGCAGTTTCAGGGGTTTTAACACTGAAGCTTTCTTT
>-|TRBJ2-5|TRBD2|TRBV9
CASSVGAGQETQYF
TGTGCCAGCAGCGTAGGAGCGGGGCAAGAGACCCAGTACTTC
>-|TRBJ2-3|-|TRBV7-2
CASSLASGNTDTQYF
TGTGCCAGCAGCTTAGCTAGCGGTAACACAGATACGCAGTATTTT
>-|TRBJ1-1|-|TRBV25-1
CASSDIQRDTEAFF
TGTGCCAGCAGTGACATTCAGAGGGACACTGAAGCTTTCTTT
>-|TRBJ1-6|-|TRBV2
CATHRDTNSPLHF
TGTGCCACCCATCGGGACACTAATTCACCCCTCCACTTT
>-|TRBJ1-4|-|TRBV4-3
CASSQEKVGGDFEKLFF
TGCGCCAGCAGCCAAGAAAAAGTAGGAGGGGACTTTGAAAAACTGTTTTTT
>-|TRBJ2-5|TRBD1|TRBV6-5
CASSRQGMGQETQYF
TGTGCCAGCAGTAGACAGGGAATGGGGCAAGAGACCCAGTACTTC
>-|TRBJ2-5|-|TRBV7-6
CASSYNSRETQYF
TGTGCCAGCAGCTATAATAGCAGAGAGACCCAGTACTTC
>-|TRBJ1-2|-|TRBV9
CASSVDEGSVGYTF
TGTGCCAGCAGCGTAGACGAGGGAAGCGTTGGCTACACCTTC
>-|TRBJ2-2|TRBD2|TRBV3-1/TRBV3-2
CASSQPATSGGPLGVPGELFF
TGTGCCAGCAGCCAACCCGCGACTAGCGGGGGGCCCCTCGGGGTTCCCGGGGAGCTGTTTTTT
>-|TRBJ1-6|-|TRBV6-2/TRBV6-3
CASSYTRPVFNSPLHF
TGTGCCAGCAGTTACACCAGGCCGGTCTTCAATTCACCCCTCCACTTT
>-|TRBJ1-4|-|TRBV10-3
CAISNRRDNEKLFF
TGTGCCATCAGCAACAGGAGAGATAATGAAAAACTGTTTTTT
>-|TRBJ2-2|TRBD2|TRBV7-7
CASSPRATGTSGIRPPGELFF
TGTGCCAGCAGCCCCCGCGCCACCGGGACTAGCGGGATTAGACCCCCCGGGGAGCTGTTTTTT
>-|TRBJ2-2|-|TRBV27
CASSFRGADTGELFF
TGTGCCAGCAGTTTCAGGGGGGCGGACACCGGGGAGCTGTTTTTT
>-|TRBJ2-3|TRBD1|TRBV6-2/TRBV6-3
CASSLTGGAADTQYF
TGTGCCAGCAGCCTTACAGGGGGCGCGGCAGATACGCAGTATTTT
>-|TRBJ1-5|-|TRBV7-2
CASSLVIGDQPQHF
TGTGCCAGCAGCTTAGTTATCGGGGATCAGCCCCAGCATTTT
>many|TRBJ1-2|TRBD1|TRBV6-5
CASSQGRTGVGGYTF
TGTGCCAGCAGTCAGGGCCGGACAGGGGTCGGCGGCTACACCTTC
>-|TRBJ2-2|-|TRBV19
CASSRTVKNTGELFF
TGTGCCAGTAGCAGGACAGTCAAGAACACCGGGGAGCTGTTTTTT
>-|TRBJ2-7|TRBD1|TRBV3-1/TRBV3-2
CASSPEGTGVREQYF
TGTGCCAGCAGCCCCGAAGGGACAGGGGTACGCGAGCAGTACTTC
>-|TRBJ1-1|-|TRBV2
CASIRGNTEAFF
TGTGCCAGCATTAGGGGAAACACTGAAGCTTTCTTT
>-|TRBJ2-5|TRBD1|TRBV25-1
CASSSGTGRLGTQYF
TGTGCCAGCAGCTCCGGGACAGGGCGATTGGGGACCCAGTACTTC
>once|TRBJ1-5|TRBD1|TRBV2
CASSKAGQFNQPQHF
TGTGCCAGCAGTAAAGCGGGACAGTTCAATCAGCCCCAGCATTTT
>-|TRBJ2-7|TRBD1|TRBV7-9
CASSLRGRSDEQYF
TGTGCCAGCAGCTTAAGGGGGCGGTCCGACGAGCAGTACTTC
>-|TRBJ2-1|TRBD2|TRBV7-2
CASSLDFGRSSYNEQFF
TGTGCCAGCAGCTTAGATTTCGGGAGGAGCTCCTACAATGAGCAGTTCTTC
>once|TRBJ1-1|-|TRBV6-5
CASWRAFNMNTEAFF
TGTGCCAGCTGGCGGGCGTTCAACATGAACACTGAAGCTTTCTTT
>-|TRBJ1-1|TRBD1|TRBV10-3
CAITPGQGSEAFF
TGTGCCATCACCCCAGGACAGGGATCTGAAGCTTTCTTT
>-|TRBJ1-5|-|TRBV3-1/TRBV3-2
CASSQEGGVGQPQHF
TGTGCCAGCAGCCAAGAAGGCGGGGTAGGCCAGCCCCAGCATTTT
>-|TRBJ2-5|-|TRBV20-1
CSAAGETQYF
TGCAGTGCAGCCGGGGAGACCCAGTACTTC
>-|TRBJ1-3|TRBD1|TRBV18
CASSENRGTGNTIYF
TGTGCCAGCTCGGAAAACAGGGGAACTGGAAACACCATATATTTT
>few|TRBJ2-1|-|TRBV18
CASSLKLNEQFF
TGTGCCAGCTCATTAAAGCTCAATGAGCAGTTCTTC
>-|TRBJ2-5|-|TRBV3-1/TRBV3-2
CASSQEGSGAGKTQYF
TGTGCCAGCAGCCAAGAAGGTTCGGGAGCCGGAAAGACCCAGTACTTC
>-|TRBJ2-1|-|TRBV6-5
CASSYKAGSSYNEQFF
TGTGCCAGCAGTTACAAGGCGGGGAGCTCCTACAATGAGCAGTTCTTC
>-|TRBJ2-3|-|TRBV19
CASNPGKFTDTQYF
TGTGCCAGTAATCCGGGGAAATTCACAGATACGCAGTATTTT